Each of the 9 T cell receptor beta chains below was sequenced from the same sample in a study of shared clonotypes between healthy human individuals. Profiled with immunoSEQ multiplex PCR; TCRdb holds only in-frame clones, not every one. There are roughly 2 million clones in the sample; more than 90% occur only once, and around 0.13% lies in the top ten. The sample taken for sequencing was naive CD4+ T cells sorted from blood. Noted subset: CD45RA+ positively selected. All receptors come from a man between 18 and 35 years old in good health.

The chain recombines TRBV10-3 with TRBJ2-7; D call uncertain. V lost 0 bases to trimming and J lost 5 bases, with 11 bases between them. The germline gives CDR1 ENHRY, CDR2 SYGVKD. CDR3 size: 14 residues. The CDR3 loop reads CAISESIQSDEQYF. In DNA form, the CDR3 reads TGTGCCATCAGTGAGTCGATCCAGTCGGACGAGCAGTACTTC.

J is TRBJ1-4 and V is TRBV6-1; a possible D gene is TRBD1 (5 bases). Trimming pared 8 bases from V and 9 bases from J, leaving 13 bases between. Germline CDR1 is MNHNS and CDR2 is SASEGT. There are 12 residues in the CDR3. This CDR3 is CASLGTVKKLFF. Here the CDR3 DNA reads TGTGCCAGCTTGGGGACGGTGAAAAAACTGTTTTTT.

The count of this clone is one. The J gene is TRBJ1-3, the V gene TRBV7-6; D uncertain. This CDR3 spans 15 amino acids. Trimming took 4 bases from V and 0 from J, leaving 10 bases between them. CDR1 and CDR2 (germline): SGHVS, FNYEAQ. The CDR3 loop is CASSSMVASGNTIYF. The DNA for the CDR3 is TGTGCCAGCAGCTCTATGGTGGCCTCTGGAAACACCATATATTTT.

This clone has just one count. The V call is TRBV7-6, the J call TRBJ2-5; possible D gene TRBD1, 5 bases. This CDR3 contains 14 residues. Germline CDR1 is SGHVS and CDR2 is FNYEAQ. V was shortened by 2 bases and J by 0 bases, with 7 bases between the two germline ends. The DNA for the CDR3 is TGTGCCAGCAGCTTACAGGGAAACCAAGAGACCCAGTACTTC. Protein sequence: CASSLQGNQETQYF.

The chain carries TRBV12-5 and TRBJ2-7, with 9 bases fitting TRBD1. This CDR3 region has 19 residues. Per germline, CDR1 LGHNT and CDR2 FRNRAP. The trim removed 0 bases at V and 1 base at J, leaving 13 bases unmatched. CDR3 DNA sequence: TGTGCTAGTGGTTTGGTTGTATCCAGAACCGGGACAGGGTCCTACGAGCAGTACTTC. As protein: CASGLVVSRTGTGSYEQYF.

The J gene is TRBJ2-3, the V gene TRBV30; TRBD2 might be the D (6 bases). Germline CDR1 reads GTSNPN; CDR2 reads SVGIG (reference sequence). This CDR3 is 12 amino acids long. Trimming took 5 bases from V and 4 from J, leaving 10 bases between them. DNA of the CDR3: TGTGCCTGGTTACCGGGGGCAGATACGCAGTATTTT. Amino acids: CAWLPGADTQYF.

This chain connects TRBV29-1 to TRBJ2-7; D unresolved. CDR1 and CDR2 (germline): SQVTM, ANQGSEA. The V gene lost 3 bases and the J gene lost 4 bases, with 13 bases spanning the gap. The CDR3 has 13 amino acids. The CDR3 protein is CSVEISGSYEQYF. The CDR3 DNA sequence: TGCAGCGTTGAGATATCAGGATCATACGAGCAGTACTTC.

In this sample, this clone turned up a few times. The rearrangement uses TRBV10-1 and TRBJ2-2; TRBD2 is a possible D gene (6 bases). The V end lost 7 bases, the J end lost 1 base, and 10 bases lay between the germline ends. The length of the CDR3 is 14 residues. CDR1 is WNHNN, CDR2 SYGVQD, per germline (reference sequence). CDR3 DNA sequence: TGCGCCAGCACCGGGACTTTGAACACCGGGGAGCTGTTTTTT. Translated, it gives CASTGTLNTGELFF.

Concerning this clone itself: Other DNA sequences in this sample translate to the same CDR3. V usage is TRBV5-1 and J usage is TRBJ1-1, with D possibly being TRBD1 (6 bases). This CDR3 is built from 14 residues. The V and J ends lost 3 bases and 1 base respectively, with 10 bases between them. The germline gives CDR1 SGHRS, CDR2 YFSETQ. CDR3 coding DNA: TGCGCCAGCAGCTACGCGGGACAGAACACTGAAGCTTTCTTT. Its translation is CASSYAGQNTEAFF.